Presented here are 9 T cell receptor beta chains from one specimen sequenced in a study of Graves' ophthalmopathy and Graves' hyperthyroidism. Amplification of the TCR beta CDR3 regions used RNA transcripts (as template). After a first-round RT-PCR with HTBI primers, a second-round multiplex PCR was run. TCRdb itself ran the multiplex PCR reads through MiXCR, one entry per CDR3 protein. The sample contains 350,000 to 450,000 distinct CDR3 sequences, roughly 18% of which appear only once. Sequenced: peripheral blood. The receptors come from a woman between 18 and 29 years old with Graves' ophthalmopathy.

There are many counts of this clonotype. This chain connects TRBV19 to TRBJ1-2, with D possibly being TRBD1 (6 bases). Per the germline V gene, CDR1 is LNHDA and CDR2 is SQIVND (reference sequence). This CDR3 has 14 amino acids. Between the trimmed V and J ends, which lost 1 base and 5 bases, there was a span of 11 bases. CDR3 in DNA: TGTGCCAGTAGTATAGTATTCGGACAGTATGGCTACACCTTC. It specifies CASSIVFGQYGYTF. Filled out from reference TRBV19 and TRBJ1-2, the complete variable domain reads DGGITQSPKYLFRKEGQNVTLSCEQNLNHDAMYWYRQDPGQGLRLIYYSQIVNDFQKGDIAEGYSVSREKKESFPLTVTSAQKNPTAFYLCASSIVFGQYGYTFGSGTRLTVV.

This clonotype has ten or more counts. The chain carries TRBV6-1 and TRBJ1-1, with 7 nucleotides matching TRBD1. The V and J ends lost 3 bases and 3 bases, in that order; junction bases with no gene match: 7. CDR3 size: 15 residues. The germline V gene has CDR1 MNHNS and CDR2 SASEGT. CDR3 nucleotides: TGTGCCAGCAGTGAGGGCCCAGGGGGTTACACTGAAGCTTTCTTT. Translation gives CASSEGPGGYTEAFF.

This clonotype was observed many times. The gene calls are TRBV6-4 and TRBJ1-1; D possibly corresponds to TRBD1 (5 bases). CDR1 MRHNA and CDR2 SNTAGT come from the germline V gene. V dropped 5 bases and J dropped 1 base, with 23 bases sitting between them. The CDR3 loop spans 18 amino acids. CDR3: CASSITGGSSLPNTEAFF. CDR3 coding DNA: TGTGCCAGCAGTATAACGGGGGGGTCCTCCCTTCCGAACACTGAAGCTTTCTTT.

The sample holds many counts of this clonotype. V and J are TRBV28 and TRBJ1-5, with D unclear. This CDR3 region has 17 residues. V was pared by 6 bases and J by 2 bases, with 20 bases between. CDR1 is MDHEN, CDR2 SYDVKM, per germline. The CDR3 DNA reads TGTGCCAGCAGGCCCTTAGTGGTGGGTGGGGGCAATCAGCCCCAGCATTTT. It codes for CASRPLVVGGGNQPQHF.

This clonotype occurred many times. This rearrangement joins TRBV3-1 to TRBJ2-7; D is unclear. The length of the CDR3 is 15 residues. Trimming stripped 0 bases from V and 2 bases from J, with 11 bases between. The germline gives CDR1 LGHDT, CDR2 YNNKEL (reference sequence). The CDR3 DNA sequence: TGTGCCAGCAGCCAAGAAATGGTATTCGCCTACGAGCAGTACTTC. Its protein product is CASSQEMVFAYEQYF.

This clonotype was recorded many times. The rearrangement links TRBV11-3 to TRBJ2-7, with 16 positions matching TRBD2. Germline trimming cut 1 base from V and 6 bases from J; bases unmatched to any gene: 6. The V gene's germline CDR1 is SGHNT and CDR2 YENEEA. The CDR3 spans 17 residues. The CDR3 DNA is TGTGCCAGCAGCTTAGTTGGGACTAGCGGGAGGGCAGGCGAGCAGTACTTC. This gives the protein CASSLVGTSGRAGEQYF.

This clonotype was found many times. The chain has TRBV11-1 and TRBJ1-2; 8 bases are shared with TRBD1. CDR3 length: 15 amino acids. Per the germline V gene, CDR1 is SGHAT and CDR2 is FQDESV (reference sequence). V lost 4 bases to trimming and J lost 4 bases; unmatched junction nucleotides: 8. CDR3 sequence reads: CASSSSDRGGYGYTF. In nucleotides, the CDR3 is TGTGCCAGCAGCTCCTCCGACAGGGGTGGCTATGGCTACACCTTC.

In its sample, this clonotype was seen many times. This chain joins TRBV6-4 and TRBJ1-2, with D uncertain. The CDR3 spans 15 residues. Germline V CDR1 and CDR2: MRHNA, SNTAGT. Trimming removed 3 bases at V and 6 bases at J, with 17 bases between. CDR3 bases: TGTGCCAGCAGTGATATTCCAGCCGGGAAGAATGGCTACACCTTC. This gives the protein CASSDIPAGKNGYTF.

This clonotype has ten or more counts. The gene calls are TRBV4-3 and TRBJ2-7; unclear D gene. Germline lookup yields CDR1 LGHNA and CDR2 YSLEER. This CDR3 contains 14 residues. V lost 0 bases and J 2 bases, leaving 8 bases between the germline ends. As DNA, the CDR3 is TGCGCCAGCAGCCAAGATGGCACCACCTACGAGCAGTACTTC. It specifies CASSQDGTTYEQYF.